The 22 T cell receptor beta chains in this list originate from one sample, sequenced in a study of sequential checkpoint blockade in melanoma. The treatment here: randomized to nivolumab then ipilimumab (arm A) or the reverse (arm B). Here immunoSEQ multiplex PCR was the method, and the copy in TCRdb shows in-frame clones only, minus some. The profile shows roughly 9,800 clones, about 75% of them singletons. The material sequenced was CD8+ T cells sorted from blood (inferred from file names), taken from a patient given nivolumab and ipilimumab in sequence. The source of these receptors is a human donor with melanoma.

The V call is TRBV27, the J call TRBJ2-7; 8 nucleotides match TRBD2. The J segment lost 7 bases and the V segment lost 2 bases, leaving 1 base of the junction unmatched. CDR1 MNHEY and CDR2 SMNVEV come from the germline V gene (reference sequence). The CDR3 is made up of 12 amino acids. CDR3 in amino acids: CASSLRGGEQYF. Here the CDR3 DNA reads TGTGCCAGCAGTTTACGGGGGGGGGAGCAGTACTTC.

CDR3 in DNA: TGCGCCAGCATCGCCGGGACTAGCGGGTCCTACGAGCAGTACTTC. It is translated as CASIAGTSGSYEQYF. This rearrangement joins TRBV10-1 to TRBJ2-7; 12 positions match TRBD2. CDR3 length: 15 amino acids. CDR1 WNHNN and CDR2 SYGVQD come from the germline V gene (reference sequence). J lost 1 base, V lost 7 bases, and 5 bases had no gene match.

In its sample, this clone was seen a few times. The chain uses TRBV6-5 and TRBJ2-5; 10 bases align to TRBD1. The last part of the DNA fits TRBJ2-7 better; the J call may be wrong. The germline V gene encodes CDR1 MNHEY and CDR2 SVGAGI. The CDR3 contains 16 residues. The DNA of the CDR3 is TGTGCCAGCAGTTACTCCTGGACAGGGGGTAGCTACGAGCAGTACTTC. Encoded protein: CASSYSWTGGSYEQYF.

This rearrangement joins TRBV29-1 to TRBJ2-3; TRBD2 agrees at 15 bases. Germline V lookup: CDR1 SQVTM, CDR2 ANQGSEA. Trimming removed 4 bases from V and 3 bases from J; junction bases left unmatched: 2. The CDR3 is 15 residues long. The CDR3 region has the DNA TGCAGCGTTGCCGGGACTAGCGGGAGGACAGATACGCAGTATTTT. It yields the protein CSVAGTSGRTDTQYF.

This clone is labeled large. The chain is built from TRBV5-8 and TRBJ2-7, with 9 bases identical to TRBD2. CDR1 is SGHTS, CDR2 YDEGEE, per germline. The junction had 5 bases not matched to a gene; V was cut back by 0 bases and J by 4 bases. The CDR3 has 15 amino acids. The CDR3 nucleotides read TGTGCCAGCAGCTTGGCCCGGACTAGCGCTTACGAGCAGTACTTC. Protein sequence: CASSLARTSAYEQYF.

The V call is TRBV13, the J call TRBJ2-3, with 13 positions matching TRBD2. This CDR3 comprises 16 residues. V gave up 5 bases and J gave up 0 bases; unmatched junction bases: 2. The germline gives CDR1 PRHDT, CDR2 FYEKMQ (reference sequence). CDR3 sequence (DNA): TGTGCCAGCAGCCGGGGACTAGCGGGGAGCACAGATACGCAGTATTTT. As protein: CASSRGLAGSTDTQYF.

The V and J genes are TRBV10-1 and TRBJ2-1, with TRBD2 matching over 9 bases. Germline V gives CDR1 WNHNN, CDR2 SYGVQD (reference sequence). V gave up 0 bases and J gave up 5 bases; unmatched junction bases: 5. The length of the CDR3 is 16 residues. The CDR3: CASSESSSGRNNEQFF. CDR3 nucleotide sequence: TGCGCCAGCAGTGAGTCGAGTAGCGGGAGAAACAATGAGCAGTTCTTC.

V is TRBV30 and J is TRBJ1-1; D gene unclear. Germline values: CDR1 GTSNPN, CDR2 SVGIG (reference sequence). The CDR3 loop spans 11 amino acids. V lost 2 bases to trimming and J lost 5 bases, with 6 bases between them. CDR3 DNA sequence: TGTGCCTGGAGTTGGAGAACTGAAGCTTTCTTT. Amino acids: CAWSWRTEAFF. The full variable domain, with the rest looked up from reference TRBV30 and TRBJ1-1, is SQTIHQWPATLVQPVGSPLSLECTVEGTSNPNLYWYRQAAGRGLQLLFYSVGIGQISSEVPQNLSASRPQDRQFILSSKKLLLSDSGFYLCAWSWRTEAFFGQGTRLTVV.

This clone was counted a single time. V gene TRBV27 combines with J gene TRBJ2-7, with 8 positions matching TRBD2. The CDR3 totals 14 residues. Germline values: CDR1 MNHEY, CDR2 SMNVEV (reference sequence). With 5 bases clipped from V and 2 bases from J, the junction kept 5 bases outside the gene matches. CDR3 in DNA: TGTGCCAGCAGTACGGGAGGGCCGACCTACGAGCAGTACTTC. Translation: CASSTGGPTYEQYF.

This chain joins TRBV23-1 and TRBJ1-1, with 11 bases that match TRBD1. TRBV23-1 is an open reading frame whose function is uncertain. With V trimmed by 1 base and J by 2 bases, 9 bases remained unmatched. The CDR3 extends over 18 amino acids. The CDR3 nucleotides read TGCGCCAGCAGTCAATGTCCGGGACAGGGGGAAAGAAACACTGAAGCTTTCTTT. Its protein is CASSQCPGQGERNTEAFF.

The chain employs TRBV5-5 and TRBJ2-7; TRBD1 aligns across 9 bases. Germline V CDR1 and CDR2: SGHKS, YYEKEE (reference sequence). The junction had 1 base not matched to a gene; V was cut back by 0 bases and J by 3 bases. The CDR3 spans 14 residues. For the CDR3, the DNA is TGTGCCAGCAGCTTGGTGACAGGGGGCTACGAGCAGTACTTC. The encoded protein is CASSLVTGGYEQYF.

V gene TRBV7-6 combines with J gene TRBJ1-2, with TRBD1 identical over 7 bases. Unmatched junction bases numbered 4, after V lost 5 bases and J lost 4 bases. The CDR3 contains 13 residues. Germline assignment: CDR1 SGHVS and CDR2 FNYEAQ. The CDR3 protein is CASSPQGSYGYTF. The CDR3 bases are TGTGCCAGCAGCCCACAGGGGTCCTATGGCTACACCTTC. Drawing the rest from reference TRBV7-6 and TRBJ1-2, the complete variable domain is GAGVSQSPRYKVTKRGQDVALRCDPISGHVSLYWYRQALGQGPEFLTYFNYEAQQDKSGLPNDRFSAERPEGSISTLTIQRTEQRDSAMYRCASSPQGSYGYTFGSGTRLTVV.

This chain joins TRBV2 and TRBJ1-2, with no clear D. Germline CDR1 is SNHLY and CDR2 is FYNNEI. This CDR3 region has 14 residues. The V gene lost 1 base and the J gene lost 8 bases, with 14 bases spanning the gap. DNA of the CDR3: TGTGCCAGCAGTGAAGGCGGCGGGGTGGGCGGCTACACCTTC. The encoded protein is CASSEGGGVGGYTF.

The count of this clone is one. The gene calls are TRBV12-2 and TRBJ2-1; the table's D call of TRBD2 was not tested on the DNA. TRBV12-2 is an annotated pseudogene. This CDR3 has 16 residues. In DNA form, the CDR3 reads TGTGCAAGTCGCTTAGACCTGGGGGGTTCCTACAATGAGCAGTTCTTC. The encoded protein is CASRLDLGGSYNEQFF.

The chain couples TRBV6-5 to TRBJ2-5, with 9 bases aligning to TRBD1. The CDR3 loop spans 14 amino acids. The V gene end was trimmed by 8 bases and the J gene end by 5 bases; junction bases not matched to a gene: 9. CDR1 is MNHEY and CDR2 is SVGAGI in the germline V gene. The CDR3 sequence: CASLRTGDHETQYF. CDR3 in DNA: TGTGCCAGCTTACGGACAGGGGATCATGAGACCCAGTACTTC.

The CDR3: CACNPGTHPAFF. CDR3 DNA: TGTGCCTGCAACCCCGGGACACATCCAGCTTTCTTT. V usage is TRBV2 and J usage is TRBJ1-1, with D perhaps matching TRBD1 (6 bases). In germline, CDR1 is SNHLY, CDR2 FYNNEI. Between the trimmed V and J ends, which lost 11 bases and 10 bases, there was a span of 20 bases. The CDR3 is 12 residues long. Based on the CDR3 plus reference TRBV2 and TRBJ1-1, the full variable domain is EPEVTQTPSHQVTQMGQEVILRCVPISNHLYFYWYRQILGQKVEFLVSFYNNEISEKSEIFDDQFSVERPDGSNFTLKIRSTKLEDSAMYFCACNPGTHPAFFGQGTRLTVV.

This clone was counted between two and nine times. This sequence joins TRBV23-1 and TRBJ1-2; 8 nucleotides match TRBD1. TRBV23-1 is labeled an ORF, and its function is uncertain. The CDR3 is made up of 13 amino acids. V was clipped by 3 bases and J by 4 bases; unmatched bases: 1. The CDR3 loop reads CASSHGQGYGYTF. The CDR3 coding sequence is TGCGCCAGCAGTCATGGACAGGGCTATGGCTACACCTTC.

By sample fraction, this clone is medium-sized (0.01 to 0.1%). The chain combines TRBV6-4 with TRBJ2-2, with TRBD1 matching over 9 bases. V trimming: 4 bases; J trimming: 3 bases; junction bases outside the gene matches: 0. This CDR3 spans 14 amino acids. Germline CDR1 and CDR2: MRHNA and SNTAGT. The CDR3 sequence is CASSGTGDTGELFF. DNA for the CDR3: TGTGCCAGCAGTGGGACAGGGGACACCGGGGAGCTGTTTTTT.

This clone was found a few times. The V and J genes are TRBV27 and TRBJ2-5; 11 bases are shared with TRBD2. The junction had 6 bases not matched to a gene; V was cut back by 5 bases and J by 4 bases. This CDR3 comprises 15 residues. Germline values: CDR1 MNHEY, CDR2 SMNVEV (reference sequence). The CDR3 is CASSLSGLAGETQYF. The CDR3 region has the DNA TGTGCCAGCAGTCTGTCCGGACTAGCGGGAGAGACCCAGTACTTC.

As for this clone: In this CDR3 the conserved last residue, phenylalanine or tryptophan, is missing, so a read error is likely. The V gene is TRBV4-3, the J gene TRBJ2-7; D possibly uses TRBD1 or TRBD2 (5 bases each). The CDR3 has 14 residues. V dropped 4 bases and J dropped 2 bases, with 12 bases sitting between them. Germline CDR1 LGHNA, CDR2 YSLEER. CDR3 residues: CASSPVVGAYEQYL. CDR3 DNA: TGCGCCAGCAGCCCCGTTGTGGGGGCCTACGAGCAGTACCTC.

This clone was detected a few times. The chain combines TRBV7-8 with TRBJ2-1; D is possibly TRBD2 (6 bases). Trimming left V 4 bases short and J 6 bases short, with 10 bases between. Germline V CDR1 and CDR2: SGHVS, FQNEAQ. The CDR3 loop spans 13 amino acids. The CDR3 nucleotides read TGTGCCAGCAGCTCGGGACTTCGCAATGAGCAGTTCTTC. Translating gives CASSSGLRNEQFF. Drawing the rest from reference TRBV7-8 and TRBJ2-1, the complete variable domain is GAGVSQSPRYKVAKRGQDVALRCDPISGHVSLFWYQQALGQGPEFLTYFQNEAQLDKSGLPSDRFFAERPEGSVSTLKIQRTQQEDSAVYLCASSSGLRNEQFFGPGTRLTVL.

This rearrangement joins TRBV7-9 to TRBJ1-2, with TRBD1 matching 11 bases. This CDR3 comprises 16 residues. Germline trimming cut 4 bases from V and 4 bases from J; bases unmatched to any gene: 8. Germline V gene sequence: CDR1 SEHNR, CDR2 FQNEAQ (reference sequence). The CDR3 coding sequence is TGTGCCAGCAGCTATATCCGGGACAGGGGGTTCTATGGCTACACCTTC. This gives the protein CASSYIRDRGFYGYTF.